Each of the 18 T cell receptor beta chains below was sequenced from the same sample in a study of cytomegalovirus exposure and HLA in healthy donors (dated by TCRdb to the late 2010s). Library creation used the immunoSEQ multiplex PCR assay. For the multiplex PCR, a mixture combining 60 forward primers for TCR Vbeta segments and 13 reverse primers for TCR Jbeta segments was used. The table was pulled from immuneACCESS by TCRdb, which kept in-frame rearrangements only. Such tables lose some clones; where checked, under half of the loss comes from unresolved V genes, and the rest has no known cause. Across this sample there are some 150,000 clones, with roughly 80% seen only once. 2.5% to 4% of the sample belongs to the ten largest clones. The sequencing input was PBMCs. These receptors all stem from a middle-aged man in good health and CMV-seronegative.

This clone has just a few counts. The chain has TRBV10-3 and TRBJ1-4; 7 bases align to TRBD1. V gave up 0 bases and J gave up 11 bases; unmatched junction bases: 9. Germline CDR1 and CDR2: ENHRY and SYGVKD. The CDR3 extends over 15 amino acids. In DNA form, the CDR3 reads TGTGCCATCAGTGAGTCGAAGGGGGCGCAGGACAAACTGTTTTTT. Translated: CAISESKGAQDKLFF.

This chain joins TRBV29-1 and TRBJ1-2; tentative D call: TRBD1 (6 bases). The V end lost 3 bases, the J end lost 8 bases, and 19 bases lay between the germline ends. From germline, CDR1 is SQVTM and CDR2 ANQGSEA. This CDR3 spans 14 amino acids. The CDR3 region has the DNA TGCAGCGTTGATATGGTGCAGGGGATGGGGGGCTACACCTTC. This encodes CSVDMVQGMGGYTF.

This clone was recorded once. The chain combines TRBV5-5 with TRBJ2-3; D might be TRBD2 (5 bases). The CDR3 sequence is 16 residues long. The germline gives CDR1 SGHKS, CDR2 YYEKEE (reference sequence). The ends were cut back, 0 bases at V and 3 bases at J, with 14 bases in the middle. The CDR3 here is CASSLATSSGTDTQYF. DNA of the CDR3: TGTGCCAGCAGCTTGGCAACTAGTTCCGGGACAGATACGCAGTATTTT.

V is TRBV6-1 and J is TRBJ2-5, with 9 bases matching TRBD1. In germline, CDR1 is MNHNS, CDR2 SASEGT. V gave up 2 bases and J gave up 4 bases; unmatched junction bases: 14. The CDR3 loop spans 18 amino acids. The CDR3 loop is CASSEPMGGGQGPETQYF. Here the CDR3 DNA reads TGTGCCAGCAGTGAACCAATGGGGGGGGGACAGGGTCCAGAGACCCAGTACTTC.

The rearrangement uses TRBV27 and TRBJ1-2; 8 bases are shared with TRBD1. Germline CDR1 and CDR2: MNHEY and SMNVEV (reference sequence). Trimming removed 2 bases from V and 2 bases from J; junction bases left unmatched: 4. The CDR3 is 15 residues long. The CDR3 here is CASSLARGLNYGYTF. In nucleotides, the CDR3 is TGTGCCAGCAGTTTAGCCAGGGGGCTGAACTATGGCTACACCTTC.

This clone has only a few counts. The J gene is TRBJ1-5, the V gene TRBV5-1; D is perhaps TRBD1 (6 bases). Trimming stripped 5 bases from V and 2 bases from J, with 11 bases between. Germline V gene lookup returns CDR1 SGHRS and CDR2 YFSETQ. There are 14 residues in the CDR3. The CDR3 is CASSSGDGNQPQHF. DNA of the CDR3: TGCGCCAGCAGTTCAGGGGACGGCAATCAGCCCCAGCATTTT.

V usage is TRBV7-9 and J usage is TRBJ2-7, with 7 bases aligning to TRBD1. The length of the CDR3 is 15 residues. V lost 4 bases, J lost 2 bases, and 8 bases stayed unmatched. Per the germline V gene, CDR1 is SEHNR and CDR2 is FQNEAQ (reference sequence). The CDR3 loop reads CASSSRDSLTYEQYF. The CDR3 DNA sequence: TGTGCCAGCAGCTCGAGGGACAGTCTAACCTACGAGCAGTACTTC. The entire variable domain, with the rest obtained from reference TRBV7-9 and TRBJ2-7, is as follows: DTGVSQNPRHKITKRGQNVTFRCDPISEHNRLYWYRQTLGQGPEFLTYFQNEAQLEKSRLLSDRFSAERPKGSFSTLEIQRTEQGDSAMYLCASSSRDSLTYEQYFGPGTRLTVT.

The chain has TRBV4-3 and TRBJ2-6, with TRBD1 identical over 8 bases. The junction had 8 bases not matched to a gene; V was cut back by 2 bases and J by 2 bases. There are 18 residues in the CDR3. Germline assignment: CDR1 LGHNA and CDR2 YSLEER. CDR3 DNA sequence: TGCGCCAGCAGCCAACTCACAGGGGGATCGGCTGGGGCCAACGTCCTGACTTTC. Translating gives CASSQLTGGSAGANVLTF.

J is TRBJ2-5 and V is TRBV7-9; D may be TRBD2 (6 bases). V dropped 6 bases and J dropped 5 bases, with 13 bases sitting between them. The CDR3 sequence is 13 residues long. Germline loops: CDR1 SEHNR, CDR2 FQNEAQ (reference sequence). The CDR3 protein is CASRTGLPETQYF. CDR3 bases: TGTGCCAGCAGGACGGGACTCCCGGAGACCCAGTACTTC. Drawing the rest from reference TRBV7-9 and TRBJ2-5, the complete variable domain is DTGVSQNPRHKITKRGQNVTFRCDPISEHNRLYWYRQTLGQGPEFLTYFQNEAQLEKSRLLSDRFSAERPKGSFSTLEIQRTEQGDSAMYLCASRTGLPETQYFGPGTRLLVL.

The chain employs TRBV9 and TRBJ1-1; 7 bases map to TRBD1. The CDR3 is made up of 14 amino acids. Germline CDR1 is SGDLS and CDR2 is YYNGEE. The V segment lost 3 bases and the J segment 4 bases; nucleotides outside the gene matches: 6. DNA of the CDR3: TGTGCCAGCAGCGCTGGGGACAGTGGCACTGAAGCTTTCTTT. This gives the protein CASSAGDSGTEAFF.

This chain uses TRBV7-9 with TRBJ2-5, with 7 bases identical to TRBD1. J was trimmed by 2 bases and V by 7 bases; bases with no gene match: 4. The CDR3 loop spans 13 amino acids. CDR1 is SEHNR, CDR2 FQNEAQ, per germline (reference sequence). Here the CDR3 reads CASTRQGQETQYF. The CDR3 nucleotides are TGTGCCAGCACCCGACAGGGACAAGAGACCCAGTACTTC. The full variable domain, completed using reference TRBV7-9 and TRBJ2-5, is DTGVSQNPRHKITKRGQNVTFRCDPISEHNRLYWYRQTLGQGPEFLTYFQNEAQLEKSRLLSDRFSAERPKGSFSTLEIQRTEQGDSAMYLCASTRQGQETQYFGPGTRLLVL.

The chain employs TRBV7-3 and TRBJ1-1; tentative D call: TRBD1 (6 bases). Per germline, CDR1 SGHTA and CDR2 FQGTGA. V was cut by 2 bases and J by 5 bases, with 12 bases left in between. The CDR3 is 14 residues long. The CDR3 reads CASSLYGRGTEAFF. The CDR3 DNA reads as TGTGCCAGCAGCTTATATGGGAGGGGGACTGAAGCTTTCTTT.

The CDR3 DNA follows: TGTGCCAGCAGCGCCGAAAGACTCAGTCAGCCCCAGCATTTT. Its translation: CASSAERLSQPQHF. This rearrangement joins TRBV7-2 to TRBJ1-5; the D is unclear. Per germline, CDR1 SGHTA and CDR2 FQGNSA. V was shortened by 5 bases and J by 6 bases, with 14 bases between the two germline ends. This CDR3 has 14 amino acids.

This sequence joins TRBV5-1 and TRBJ2-6; 7 positions agree with TRBD2. Germline trimming cut 7 bases from V and 1 base from J; bases unmatched to any gene: 2. Germline assignment: CDR1 SGHRS and CDR2 YFSETQ. The CDR3 consists of 14 residues. DNA of the CDR3: TGCGCCAGCGGGGGGGGGTCTGGGGCCAACGTCCTGACTTTC. This codes for CASGGGSGANVLTF.

This sequence joins TRBV11-2 and TRBJ2-7; no clear D gene. Germline CDR1 SGHAT, CDR2 FQNNGV. V was trimmed by 9 bases and J by 2 bases, leaving 17 bases between them. CDR3 length: 14 residues. CDR3: CASDGSAFPYEQYF. The CDR3 DNA reads TGTGCCAGTGACGGCAGCGCTTTTCCCTACGAGCAGTACTTC.

The chain combines TRBV2 with TRBJ1-5; D possibly corresponds to TRBD1 (5 bases). This CDR3 spans 15 amino acids. Germline CDR1 is SNHLY and CDR2 is FYNNEI. V lost 5 bases to trimming and J lost 0 bases, with 11 bases between them. In DNA form, the CDR3 reads TGTGCCAGCAGTCCGGGACTATCTAGCAATCAGCCCCAGCATTTT. It codes for CASSPGLSSNQPQHF. The full variable domain, with the rest looked up from reference TRBV2 and TRBJ1-5, is EPEVTQTPSHQVTQMGQEVILRCVPISNHLYFYWYRQILGQKVEFLVSFYNNEISEKSEIFDDQFSVERPDGSNFTLKIRSTKLEDSAMYFCASSPGLSSNQPQHFGDGTRLSIL.

This clone was observed a few times. The chain recombines TRBV19 with TRBJ1-4; D gene ambiguous. Trimming removed 3 bases from V and 8 bases from J, with 19 bases in between. The germline V gene encodes CDR1 LNHDA and CDR2 SQIVND (reference sequence). There are 16 residues in the CDR3. The CDR3 region is CASSIAGVNLKEKLFF. The CDR3 DNA follows: TGTGCCAGTAGTATTGCGGGCGTAAACCTTAAGGAAAAACTGTTTTTT. The full variable domain, rest sourced from reference TRBV19 and TRBJ1-4, is DGGITQSPKYLFRKEGQNVTLSCEQNLNHDAMYWYRQDPGQGLRLIYYSQIVNDFQKGDIAEGYSVSREKKESFPLTVTSAQKNPTAFYLCASSIAGVNLKEKLFFGSGTQLSVL.

The chain links TRBV18 to TRBJ2-7, with 7 bases that match TRBD1. V lost 3 bases to trimming and J lost 3 bases; unmatched junction nucleotides: 8. CDR1 KGHSH and CDR2 LQKENI come from the germline V gene. This CDR3 spans 15 amino acids. The CDR3 spells CASSPSQGELYEQYF. The CDR3 DNA reads TGTGCCAGCTCACCTTCTCAGGGGGAGCTCTACGAGCAGTACTTC. Full variable domain (missing parts from reference TRBV18 and TRBJ2-7): NAGVMQNPRHLVRRRGQEARLRCSPMKGHSHVYWYRQLPEEGLKFMVYLQKENIIDESGMPKERFSAEFPKEGPSILRIQQVVRGDSAAYFCASSPSQGELYEQYFGPGTRLTVT.